The entry below describes one T cell receptor beta chain. Its specificity is unknown. Other DNA sequences within the sample encode an identical CDR3. This record belongs to a study of shared clonotypes between healthy human individuals. Overall study context: Donors were a couple of women and a few men aged 18 to 49. Broader study findings: Shared clonotypes across all four donors exceeded non-shared ones in generation probability. Exclusively blood specimens were collected; tissue repertoires likely differ.

Germline V CDR1 and CDR2: GTSNPN, SVGIG (reference sequence). V shed 0 bases and J shed 8 bases, with 13 bases lying between them. The CDR3 totals 13 residues. Deep was the level used in running the assay. Clones were sequenced by immunoSEQ multiplex PCR, and TCRdb holds only the in-frame ones, with some missing. The sample includes about 980,000 clones, approximately 76% of them seen just once. The receptor comes from a man younger than 35 in good health. The sample was memory CD4+ T cells sorted from blood. The subset here: CD45RA-negative fraction. V and J are TRBV30 and TRBJ1-2; D ambiguous. The CDR3 nucleotides read TGTGCCTGGAGTGTACAAGCAGGCGGAGGCTACACCTTC. Amino acid sequence: CAWSVQAGGGYTF.